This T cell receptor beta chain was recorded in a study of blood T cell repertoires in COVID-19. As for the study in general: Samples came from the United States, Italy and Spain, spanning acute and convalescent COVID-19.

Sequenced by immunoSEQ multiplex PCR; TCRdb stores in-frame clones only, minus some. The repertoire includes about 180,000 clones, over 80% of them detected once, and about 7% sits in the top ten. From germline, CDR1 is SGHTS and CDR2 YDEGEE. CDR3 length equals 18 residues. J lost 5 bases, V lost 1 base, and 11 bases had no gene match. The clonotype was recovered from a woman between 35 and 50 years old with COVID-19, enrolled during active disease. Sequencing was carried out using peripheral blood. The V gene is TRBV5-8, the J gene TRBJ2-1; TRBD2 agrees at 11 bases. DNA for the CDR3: TGTGCCAGCAGCTTGTTGAGCTTAGCGGGAGGGCCCCACAATGAGCAGTTCTTC. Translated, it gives CASSLLSLAGGPHNEQFF.